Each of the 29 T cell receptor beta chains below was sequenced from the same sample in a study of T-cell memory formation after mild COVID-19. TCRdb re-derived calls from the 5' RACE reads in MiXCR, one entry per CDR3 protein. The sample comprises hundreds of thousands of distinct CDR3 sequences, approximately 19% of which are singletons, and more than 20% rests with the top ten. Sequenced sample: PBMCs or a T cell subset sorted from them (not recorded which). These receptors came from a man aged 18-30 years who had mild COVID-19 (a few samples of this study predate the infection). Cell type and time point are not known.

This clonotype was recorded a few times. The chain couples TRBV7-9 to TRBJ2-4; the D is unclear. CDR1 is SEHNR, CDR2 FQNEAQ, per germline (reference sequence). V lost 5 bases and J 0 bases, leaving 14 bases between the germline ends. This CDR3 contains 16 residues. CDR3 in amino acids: CASSPPYILAKNIQYF. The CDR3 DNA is TGTGCCAGCAGCCCACCCTATATTCTAGCCAAAAACATTCAGTACTTC. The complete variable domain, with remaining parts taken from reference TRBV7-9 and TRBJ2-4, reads DTGVSQNPRHKITKRGQNVTFRCDPISEHNRLYWYRQTLGQGPEFLTYFQNEAQLEKSRLLSDRFSAERPKGSFSTLEIQRTEQGDSAMYLCASSPPYILAKNIQYFGAGTRLSVL.

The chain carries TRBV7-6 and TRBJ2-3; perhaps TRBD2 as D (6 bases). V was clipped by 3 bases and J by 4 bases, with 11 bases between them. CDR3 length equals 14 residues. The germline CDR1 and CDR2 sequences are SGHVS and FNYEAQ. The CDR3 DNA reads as TGTGCCAGCAGCTTTGGGACTCGCGCAGATACGCAGTATTTT. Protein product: CASSFGTRADTQYF.

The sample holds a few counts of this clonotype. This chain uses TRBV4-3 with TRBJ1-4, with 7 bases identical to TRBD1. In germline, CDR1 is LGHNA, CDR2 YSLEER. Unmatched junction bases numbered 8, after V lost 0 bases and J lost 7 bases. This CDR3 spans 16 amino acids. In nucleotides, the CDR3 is TGCGCCAGCAGCCAAGATCAAAAGGGGGCGAGTGAAAAACTGTTTTTT. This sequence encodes CASSQDQKGASEKLFF.

The CDR3 reads CASSLASSSNIPLHF. DNA for the CDR3: TGCGCCAGCAGCTTGGCCTCTAGCTCGAATATACCCCTCCACTTT. The V and J genes are TRBV5-1 and TRBJ1-6; no definite D call. The CDR3 is made up of 15 amino acids. V was clipped by 0 bases and J by 12 bases, with 16 bases between them. Germline values: CDR1 SGHRS, CDR2 YFSETQ.

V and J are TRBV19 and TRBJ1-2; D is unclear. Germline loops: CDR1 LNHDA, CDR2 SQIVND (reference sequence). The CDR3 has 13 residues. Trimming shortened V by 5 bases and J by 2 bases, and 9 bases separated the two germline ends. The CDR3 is CASSLQRNYGYTF. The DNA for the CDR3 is TGTGCCAGTAGTTTACAGCGGAACTATGGCTACACCTTC.

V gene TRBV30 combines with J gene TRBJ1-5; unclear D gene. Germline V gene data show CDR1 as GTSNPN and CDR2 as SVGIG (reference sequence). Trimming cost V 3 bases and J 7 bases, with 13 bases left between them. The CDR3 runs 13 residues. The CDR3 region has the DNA TGTGCCTGGAGACTGAGGACCGACCAGCCCCAGCATTTT. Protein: CAWRLRTDQPQHF.

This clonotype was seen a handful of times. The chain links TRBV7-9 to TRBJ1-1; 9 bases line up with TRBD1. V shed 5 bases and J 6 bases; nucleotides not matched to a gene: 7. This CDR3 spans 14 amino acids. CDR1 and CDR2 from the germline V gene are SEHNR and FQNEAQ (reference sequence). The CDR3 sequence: CASSPTTGGAEAFF. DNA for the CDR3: TGTGCCAGCAGCCCTACTACAGGGGGCGCTGAAGCTTTCTTT.

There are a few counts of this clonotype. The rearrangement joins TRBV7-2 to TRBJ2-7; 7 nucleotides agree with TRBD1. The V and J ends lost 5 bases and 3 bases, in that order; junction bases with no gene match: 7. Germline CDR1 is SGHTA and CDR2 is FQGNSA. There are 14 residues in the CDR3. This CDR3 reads CASSASGQRYEQYF. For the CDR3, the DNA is TGTGCCAGCAGCGCATCGGGACAGCGCTACGAGCAGTACTTC.

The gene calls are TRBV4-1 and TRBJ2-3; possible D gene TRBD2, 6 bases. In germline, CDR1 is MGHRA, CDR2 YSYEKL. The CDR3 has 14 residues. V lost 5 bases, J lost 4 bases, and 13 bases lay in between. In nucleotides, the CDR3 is TGCGCCAGCAGCGCCGCCGGGACTCCAGATACGCAGTATTTT. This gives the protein CASSAAGTPDTQYF.

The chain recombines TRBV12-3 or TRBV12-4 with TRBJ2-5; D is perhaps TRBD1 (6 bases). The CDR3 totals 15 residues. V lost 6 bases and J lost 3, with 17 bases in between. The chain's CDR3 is CASSLDRKREETQYF. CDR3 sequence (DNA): TGTGCCAGCAGCCTAGACAGGAAGAGGGAAGAGACCCAGTACTTC.

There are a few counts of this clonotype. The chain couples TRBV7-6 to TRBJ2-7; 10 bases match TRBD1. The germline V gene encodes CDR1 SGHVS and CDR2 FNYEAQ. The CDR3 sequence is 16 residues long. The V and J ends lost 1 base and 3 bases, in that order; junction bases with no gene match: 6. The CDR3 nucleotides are TGTGCCAGCAGCTTAGGCGGACAGGGGGGATACTACGAGCAGTACTTC. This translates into CASSLGGQGGYYEQYF. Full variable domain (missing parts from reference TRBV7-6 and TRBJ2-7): GAGVSQSPRYKVTKRGQDVALRCDPISGHVSLYWYRQALGQGPEFLTYFNYEAQQDKSGLPNDRFSAERPEGSISTLTIQRTEQRDSAMYRCASSLGGQGGYYEQYFGPGTRLTVT.

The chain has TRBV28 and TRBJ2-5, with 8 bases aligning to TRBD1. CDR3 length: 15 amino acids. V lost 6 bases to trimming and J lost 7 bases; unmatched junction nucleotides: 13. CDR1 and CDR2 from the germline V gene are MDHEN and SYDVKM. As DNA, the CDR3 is TGTGCCAGCAGCGCTCCGGTGGGACAGGTGGGGACCCAGTACTTC. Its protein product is CASSAPVGQVGTQYF.

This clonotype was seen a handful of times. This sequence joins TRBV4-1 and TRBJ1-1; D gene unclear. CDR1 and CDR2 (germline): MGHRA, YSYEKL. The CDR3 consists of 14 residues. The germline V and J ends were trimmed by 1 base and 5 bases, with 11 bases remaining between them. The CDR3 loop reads CASSQGLTHTEAFF. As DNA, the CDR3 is TGCGCCAGCAGCCAAGGACTGACACATACTGAAGCTTTCTTT.

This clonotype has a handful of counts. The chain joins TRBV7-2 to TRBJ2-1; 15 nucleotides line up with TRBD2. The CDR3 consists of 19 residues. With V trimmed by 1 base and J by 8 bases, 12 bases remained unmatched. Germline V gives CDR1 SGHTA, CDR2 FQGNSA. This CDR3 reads CASSLGVGTSGGPSDEQFF. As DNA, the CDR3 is TGTGCCAGCAGCTTAGGGGTAGGGACTAGCGGGGGGCCCAGCGATGAGCAGTTCTTC.

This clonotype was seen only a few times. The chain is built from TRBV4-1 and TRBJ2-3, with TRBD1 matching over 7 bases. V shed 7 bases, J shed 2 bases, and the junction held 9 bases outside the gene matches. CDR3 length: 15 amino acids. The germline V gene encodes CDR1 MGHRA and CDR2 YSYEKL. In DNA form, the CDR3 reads TGCGCCAGCAACCCGGGACAGACGTCCACAGATACGCAGTATTTT. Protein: CASNPGQTSTDTQYF.

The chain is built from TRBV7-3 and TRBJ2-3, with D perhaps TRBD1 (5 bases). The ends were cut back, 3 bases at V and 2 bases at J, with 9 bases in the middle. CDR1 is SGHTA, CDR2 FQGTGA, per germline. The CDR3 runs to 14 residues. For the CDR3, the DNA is TGTGCCAGCAGCTTCACAGGACACACAGATACGCAGTATTTT. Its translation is CASSFTGHTDTQYF.

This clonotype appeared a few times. In DNA form, the CDR3 reads TGCAGTGCTAGAGATGGGGTAGCTTCCACAGATACGCAGTATTTT. Translating gives CSARDGVASTDTQYF. This rearrangement joins TRBV20-1 to TRBJ2-3; the D is unclear. The CDR3 sequence is 15 residues long. V lost 0 bases to trimming and J lost 2 bases, with 12 bases between them. Germline values: CDR1 DFQATT, CDR2 SNEGSKA (reference sequence).

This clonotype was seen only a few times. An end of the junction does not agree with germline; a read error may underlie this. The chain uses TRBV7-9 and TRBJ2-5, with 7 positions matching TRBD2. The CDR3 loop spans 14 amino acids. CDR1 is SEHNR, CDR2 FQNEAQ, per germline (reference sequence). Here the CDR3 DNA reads TGTGCCAGCACCTTAACGGGGGGAAGAGAGACCCAGTACTTC. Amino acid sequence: CASTLTGGRETQYF.

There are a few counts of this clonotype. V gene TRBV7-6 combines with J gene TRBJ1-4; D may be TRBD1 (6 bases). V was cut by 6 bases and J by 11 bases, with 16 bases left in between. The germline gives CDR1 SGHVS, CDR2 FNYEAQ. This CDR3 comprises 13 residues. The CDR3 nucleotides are TGTGCCAGCAGTTTTAACAGGGTTGGTAAACTGTTTTTT. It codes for CASSFNRVGKLFF.

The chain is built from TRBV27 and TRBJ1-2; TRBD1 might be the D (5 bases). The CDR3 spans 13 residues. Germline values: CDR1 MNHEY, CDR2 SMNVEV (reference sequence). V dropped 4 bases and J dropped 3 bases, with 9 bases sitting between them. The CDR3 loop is CASSWSGDYGYTF. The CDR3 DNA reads TGTGCCAGCAGTTGGTCGGGGGACTATGGCTACACCTTC.

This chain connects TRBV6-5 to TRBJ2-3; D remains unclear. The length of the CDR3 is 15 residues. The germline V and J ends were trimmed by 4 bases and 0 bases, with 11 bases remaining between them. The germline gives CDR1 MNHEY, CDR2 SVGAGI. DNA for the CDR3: TGTGCCAGCAGTTTGCGACACTCTAGCACAGATACGCAGTATTTT. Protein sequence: CASSLRHSSTDTQYF.

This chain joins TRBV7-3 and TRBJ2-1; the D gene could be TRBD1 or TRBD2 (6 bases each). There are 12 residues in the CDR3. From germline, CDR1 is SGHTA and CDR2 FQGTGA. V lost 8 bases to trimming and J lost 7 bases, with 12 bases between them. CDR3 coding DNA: TGTGCCAGCGGACGGGGGCGGAATGAGCAGTTCTTC. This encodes CASGRGRNEQFF.

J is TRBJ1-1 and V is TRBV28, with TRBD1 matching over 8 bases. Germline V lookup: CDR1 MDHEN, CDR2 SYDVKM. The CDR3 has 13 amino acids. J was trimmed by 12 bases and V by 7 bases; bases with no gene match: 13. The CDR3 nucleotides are TGTGCCAGCACCGGGGGCAGGGGGCTTTCGACTTTCTTT. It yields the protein CASTGGRGLSTFF.

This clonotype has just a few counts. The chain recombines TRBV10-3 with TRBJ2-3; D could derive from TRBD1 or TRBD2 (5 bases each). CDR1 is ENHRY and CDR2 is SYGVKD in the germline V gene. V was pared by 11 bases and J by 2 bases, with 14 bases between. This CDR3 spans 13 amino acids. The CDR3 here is CASSYGATDTQYF. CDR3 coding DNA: TGTGCCTCATCGTACGGGGCCACAGATACGCAGTATTTT.

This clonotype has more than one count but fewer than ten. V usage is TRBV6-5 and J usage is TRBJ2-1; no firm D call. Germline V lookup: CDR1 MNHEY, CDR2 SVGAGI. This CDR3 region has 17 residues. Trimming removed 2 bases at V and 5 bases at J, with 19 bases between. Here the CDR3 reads CASSYQSPRPGHNEQFF. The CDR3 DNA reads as TGTGCCAGCAGTTACCAATCGCCCCGCCCCGGGCACAATGAGCAGTTCTTC.

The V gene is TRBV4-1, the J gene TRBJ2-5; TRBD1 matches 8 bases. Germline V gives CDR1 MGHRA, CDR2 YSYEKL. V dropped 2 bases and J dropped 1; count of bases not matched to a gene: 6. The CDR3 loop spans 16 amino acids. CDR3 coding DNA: TGCGCCAGCAGCCAACCAGGACAGGGCCTCCAAGAGACCCAGTACTTC. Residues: CASSQPGQGLQETQYF.

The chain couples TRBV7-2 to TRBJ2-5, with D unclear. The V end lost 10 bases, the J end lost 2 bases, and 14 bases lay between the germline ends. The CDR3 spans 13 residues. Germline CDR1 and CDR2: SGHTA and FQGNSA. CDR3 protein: CATQPRRQETQYF. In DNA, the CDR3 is TGTGCCACCCAGCCTAGGCGTCAAGAGACCCAGTACTTC.

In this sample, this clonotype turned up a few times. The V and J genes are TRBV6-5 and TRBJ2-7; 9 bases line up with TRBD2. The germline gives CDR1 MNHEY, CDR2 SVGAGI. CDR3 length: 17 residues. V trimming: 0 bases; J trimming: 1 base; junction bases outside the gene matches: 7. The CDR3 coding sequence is TGTGCCAGCAGTTACTCCATTGCTAGCGGGGAATCCTACGAGCAGTACTTC. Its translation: CASSYSIASGESYEQYF.

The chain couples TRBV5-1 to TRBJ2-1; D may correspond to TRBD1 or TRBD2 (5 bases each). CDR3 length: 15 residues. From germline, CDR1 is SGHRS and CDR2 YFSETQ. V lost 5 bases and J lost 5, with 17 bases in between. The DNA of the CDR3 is TGCGCCAGCAGACGATCCGGGACGGAGAACAATGAGCAGTTCTTC. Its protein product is CASRRSGTENNEQFF.